These T cell receptor beta chains were read from a single sample in a study of CD8 T cells in ankylosing spondylitis. TCRdb fed the 5' RACE reads into MiXCR, producing one record per CDR3 protein. The sample carries around 390,000 distinct CDR3 sequences, approximately 20% recorded once. The sequencing input was blood, either unsorted or a sorted T cell fraction (not recorded which). The receptors stem from a male donor with ankylosing spondylitis. CDR3s include the opening cysteine and the closing phenylalanine or tryptophan. The order of the fields is J gene, D gene, clone size, V gene, CDR3 DNA, CDR3 protein. A D gene is named only where the DNA matches it firmly. Expanded clones are given a class, and other clones once, few, many or no size at all.

TRBJ1-2 | TRBD1 | few | TRBV19 | TGTGCCAGTAGTAGAGACAGGGGGCTGGACTATGGCTACACCTTC | CASSRDRGLDYGYTF
TRBJ1-4 | - | - | TRBV28 | TGTGCCAGCAGGCGGGACTACGGGGGGACGGCTAATGAAAAACTGTTTTTT | CASRRDYGGTANEKLFF
TRBJ2-1 | TRBD2 | - | TRBV6-1 | TGTGCCAGCAGTGAGACTAGCGGGGGGGACAATGAGCAGTTCTTC | CASSETSGGDNEQFF
TRBJ1-6 | - | - | TRBV28 | TGTGCCAGCGAGAGGACTTATAATTCACCCCTCCACTTT | CASERTYNSPLHF
TRBJ2-3 | TRBD2 | many | TRBV29-1 | TGCAGCGTTGAAGTGGGCGGGAGTGTCCTTGATACGCAGTATTTT | CSVEVGGSVLDTQYF
TRBJ2-7 | - | - | TRBV7-2 | TGTGCCAGCAGCGCCCTATGGCCCTCCGAGCAGTACTTC | CASSALWPSEQYF
TRBJ1-1 | - | - | TRBV5-1 | TGCGCCAGCAGCTTCACACAGATGAACACTGAAGTTTTCTTT | CASSFTQMNTEVFF
TRBJ2-7 | - | - | TRBV9 | TGTGCCAGCAGTAAGGACGCCGCCAACGAGCAGTACTTC | CASSKDAANEQYF
TRBJ2-7 | TRBD1 | - | TRBV7-6 | TGTGCCAGCAGCCGGGACAGGGGTTGGGAGCAGTACTTC | CASSRDRGWEQYF
TRBJ2-1 | - | - | TRBV9 | TGTGCCAGCAGCGTTATGCCAGATTACAATGAGCAGTTCTTC | CASSVMPDYNEQFF
TRBJ2-1 | TRBD2 | - | TRBV3-1 | TGTGCCAGCAGCCAACGACTAGCATGGGGCAATGAGCAGTTCTTC | CASSQRLAWGNEQFF
TRBJ1-1 | TRBD1 | - | TRBV15 | TGTGCCACCAGCACTGGGACAGGCCGGAACACTGAAGCTTTCTTT | CATSTGTGRNTEAFF
TRBJ2-1 | - | few | TRBV10-3 | TGTGCCATCAGTGGAGGGCTGGCCTACAATGAGCAGTTCTTC | CAISGGLAYNEQFF
TRBJ2-7 | TRBD2 | - | TRBV20-1 | TGCAGTGCCAACCGGGCTGGGACTAACTACGAGCAGTACTTC | CSANRAGTNYEQYF